These 25 T cell receptor beta chains originate from one sample sequenced in a study of blood T cell repertoires in COVID-19. The table came from immunoSEQ multiplex PCR; TCRdb's copy has only in-frame clones and leaves some out. The data show 140,000 to 150,000 clones, around 80% seen once. Sequencing used PBMCs or T cells enriched from blood (not recorded which). The receptors derive from a woman in her 50s who had recovered from COVID-19.

The chain couples TRBV5-1 to TRBJ1-1; TRBD1 matches at 7 bases. With 2 bases clipped from V and 4 bases from J, the junction kept 5 bases outside the gene matches. CDR3 length: 14 residues. Germline V gene data show CDR1 as SGHRS and CDR2 as YFSETQ. The CDR3 protein is CASSFKDRTTEAFF. Written as DNA, the CDR3 is TGCGCCAGCAGCTTTAAGGACAGGACCACTGAAGCTTTCTTT.

This sequence joins TRBV5-1 and TRBJ2-5; no clear D. V lost 4 bases and J 0 bases, leaving 4 bases between the germline ends. This CDR3 spans 12 amino acids. Germline V lookup: CDR1 SGHRS, CDR2 YFSETQ. CDR3 in amino acids: CASSRDQETQYF. The CDR3 bases are TGCGCCAGCAGCCGGGACCAAGAGACCCAGTACTTC. The full variable domain, its missing parts supplied by reference TRBV5-1 and TRBJ2-5, is KAGVTQTPRYLIKTRGQQVTLSCSPISGHRSVSWYQQTPGQGLQFLFEYFSETQRNKGNFPGRFSGRQFSNSRSEMNVSTLELGDSALYLCASSRDQETQYFGPGTRLLVL.

The V gene is TRBV2, the J gene TRBJ1-5; the D gene is possibly TRBD1 (5 bases). Deletions cut 5 bases from V and 0 bases from J, with 14 bases between. The CDR3 totals 16 residues. Germline values: CDR1 SNHLY, CDR2 FYNNEI. CDR3 in DNA: TGTGCCAGCAGTAGACTTGCCGGGGGTAGCAATCAGCCCCAGCATTTT. Translation: CASSRLAGGSNQPQHF.

This clone was found once. The V call is TRBV30, the J call TRBJ2-3; 8 positions agree with TRBD1. This CDR3 comprises 13 residues. V lost 1 base and J lost 4; bases outside the gene matches: 1. From germline, CDR1 is GTSNPN and CDR2 SVGIG (reference sequence). In nucleotides, the CDR3 is TGTGCCTGGAGTGAACAGGGGGCAGATACGCAGTATTTT. This translates into CAWSEQGADTQYF.

This chain uses TRBV27 with TRBJ1-1; no clear D. The CDR3 is made up of 13 amino acids. Trimming took 1 base from V and 1 from J, leaving 4 bases between them. Germline lookup yields CDR1 MNHEY and CDR2 SMNVEV (reference sequence). The CDR3 reads CASSLYGNTEAFF. CDR3 in DNA: TGTGCCAGCAGTTTATACGGGAACACTGAAGCTTTCTTT.

The chain has TRBV5-6 and TRBJ1-5; 9 bases map to TRBD1. V trimming: 1 base; J trimming: 5 bases; junction bases outside the gene matches: 1. The germline V gene encodes CDR1 SGHDT and CDR2 YYEEEE. This CDR3 is 14 amino acids long. In nucleotides, the CDR3 is TGTGCCAGCAGCTTGACAGGGGGCGATCAGCCCCAGCATTTT. Translated: CASSLTGGDQPQHF.

The gene calls are TRBV5-1 and TRBJ2-3; 12 nucleotides agree with TRBD1. With V trimmed by 7 bases and J by 4 bases, 13 bases remained unmatched. The CDR3 is 17 residues long. Germline assignment: CDR1 SGHRS and CDR2 YFSETQ. CDR3 residues: CASSRLGTGGGADTQYF. The CDR3 DNA reads as TGCGCCAGCTCTCGGCTTGGGACAGGGGGCGGCGCAGATACGCAGTATTTT.

The rearrangement links TRBV14 to TRBJ1-1; 7 bases are shared with TRBD1. CDR1 SGHDN and CDR2 FVKESK come from the germline V gene. V shed 1 base and J 3 bases; nucleotides not matched to a gene: 5. The CDR3 consists of 15 residues. CDR3 sequence reads: CASSQGLGQYTEAFF. CDR3 bases: TGTGCCAGCAGCCAAGGCTTGGGACAGTACACTGAAGCTTTCTTT.

The table lists this clone with a count of one. This CDR3 reads CASNEGRAEAFF. The CDR3 bases are TGTGCCAGCAATGAGGGAAGGGCTGAAGCTTTCTTT. The rearrangement links TRBV28 to TRBJ1-1, with unresolved D. The CDR3 contains 12 residues. CDR1 and CDR2 from the germline V gene are MDHEN and SYDVKM. Deletions cut 7 bases from V and 6 bases from J, with 12 bases between.

The rearrangement joins TRBV5-4 to TRBJ2-7; TRBD2 aligns across 9 bases. Per the germline V gene, CDR1 is SGHNT and CDR2 is YYREEE (reference sequence). The CDR3 spans 16 residues. V gave up 4 bases and J gave up 0 bases; unmatched junction bases: 8. DNA for the CDR3: TGTGCCAGCAGCCCTAATAGCGGGGGAGTCTCCTACGAGCAGTACTTC. Translated: CASSPNSGGVSYEQYF.

The rearrangement joins TRBV30 to TRBJ2-2; 11 bases are shared with TRBD1. V gave up 3 bases and J gave up 3 bases; unmatched junction bases: 6. This CDR3 comprises 16 residues. Germline CDR1 is GTSNPN and CDR2 is SVGIG (reference sequence). The chain's CDR3 is CAWREPGQGDTGELFF. As DNA, the CDR3 is TGTGCCTGGAGGGAACCGGGACAGGGGGACACCGGGGAGCTGTTTTTT.

The rearrangement joins TRBV29-1 to TRBJ2-7, with a possible D match to TRBD2 (6 bases). This CDR3 region has 16 residues. Looked up from germline, CDR1 is SQVTM and CDR2 is ANQGSEA. Trimming removed 3 bases at V and 7 bases at J, with 25 bases between. The DNA of the CDR3 is TGCAGCGTTGAGGTGTGGGCGGTCGGAGGGGACTCTGAGCAGTACTTC. Translation: CSVEVWAVGGDSEQYF.

CDR3 DNA sequence: TGTGCCAGCAGTTCCCTGGGAGGGGCCTATGGCTACACCTTC. Its protein product is CASSSLGGAYGYTF. The chain has TRBV28 and TRBJ1-2; possible D gene TRBD1, 5 bases. Germline assignment: CDR1 MDHEN and CDR2 SYDVKM. The CDR3 is 14 amino acids. Trimming cost V 4 bases and J 4 bases, with 13 bases left between them.

The V gene is TRBV11-2, the J gene TRBJ2-5, with TRBD2 as a possible D gene (7 bases). V lost 4 bases to trimming and J lost 9 bases, with 18 bases between them. The length of the CDR3 is 14 residues. Germline V gives CDR1 SGHAT, CDR2 FQNNGV. The CDR3 nucleotides are TGTGCCAGCAGCTCCTTGGGGGGCCGGGGGGCCCAGTACTTC. It codes for CASSSLGGRGAQYF. The full variable domain, with the rest looked up from reference TRBV11-2 and TRBJ2-5, is EAGVAQSPRYKIIEKRQSVAFWCNPISGHATLYWYQQILGQGPKLLIQFQNNGVVDDSQLPKDRFSAERLKGVDSTLKIQPAKLEDSAVYLCASSSLGGRGAQYFGPGTRLLVL.

The chain links TRBV2 to TRBJ1-5; maybe TRBD1 (5 bases). The length of the CDR3 is 13 residues. Trimming pared 1 base from V and 9 bases from J, leaving 10 bases between. CDR1 and CDR2 (germline): SNHLY, FYNNEI. The CDR3 here is CASSEVGGGPQHF. The CDR3 DNA is TGTGCCAGCAGTGAAGTGGGGGGAGGGCCCCAGCATTTT. Full variable domain (missing parts from reference TRBV2 and TRBJ1-5): EPEVTQTPSHQVTQMGQEVILRCVPISNHLYFYWYRQILGQKVEFLVSFYNNEISEKSEIFDDQFSVERPDGSNFTLKIRSTKLEDSAMYFCASSEVGGGPQHFGDGTRLSIL.

This clone is a singleton in its sample. J is TRBJ2-3 and V is TRBV7-2; perhaps TRBD1 as D (5 bases). Looked up from germline, CDR1 is SGHTA and CDR2 is FQGNSA. The CDR3 extends over 14 amino acids. The V end was cut by 8 bases, the J end by 2 bases, with 14 bases between. CDR3 loop: CASRAAGHTDTQYF. In DNA form, the CDR3 reads TGTGCCAGCCGGGCGGCAGGGCACACAGATACGCAGTATTTT.

The chain couples TRBV13 to TRBJ2-1; 8 bases fit TRBD1. The germline CDR1 and CDR2 sequences are PRHDT and FYEKMQ (reference sequence). The CDR3 runs to 14 residues. Trimming at V came to 5 bases and at J to 5 bases, leaving 5 bases not matched to a gene. As DNA, the CDR3 is TGTGCCAGCAGCGGAACGGACAGGGACAATGAGCAGTTCTTC. Protein sequence: CASSGTDRDNEQFF.

The gene calls are TRBV7-8 and TRBJ1-5, with D uncertain. Looked up from germline, CDR1 is SGHVS and CDR2 is FQNEAQ. The CDR3 loop spans 15 amino acids. Trimming pared 0 bases from V and 9 bases from J, leaving 15 bases between. The CDR3 protein is CASSLAPLGAGPQHF. The DNA of the CDR3 is TGTGCCAGCAGCTTAGCGCCATTAGGTGCAGGGCCCCAGCATTTT.

This rearrangement joins TRBV6-5 to TRBJ2-3, with D unclear. Between the trimmed V and J ends, which lost 2 bases and 2 bases, there was a span of 5 bases. The CDR3 sequence is 13 residues long. Germline V lookup: CDR1 MNHEY, CDR2 SVGAGI. The CDR3 DNA sequence: TGTGCCAGCAGTTACACTTACACAGATACGCAGTATTTT. Translating it yields CASSYTYTDTQYF.

In its sample, this clone was seen a few times. V is TRBV3-1 (or the pseudogene TRBV3-2) and J is TRBJ1-3, with 7 bases identical to TRBD1. Germline CDR1 reads LGHDT; CDR2 reads YNNKEL (reference sequence). V trimming: 5 bases; J trimming: 6 bases; junction bases outside the gene matches: 7. CDR3 length: 14 amino acids. The CDR3 DNA reads as TGTGCCAGCAGCAACCGGGACAGACAAAACACCATATATTTT. Encoded protein: CASSNRDRQNTIYF.

This chain links TRBV28 with TRBJ2-7; 7 nucleotides line up with TRBD2. This CDR3 is 15 amino acids long. V gave up 4 bases and J gave up 2 bases; unmatched junction bases: 8. From germline, CDR1 is MDHEN and CDR2 SYDVKM. The chain's CDR3 is CASSSLRGGAYEQYV. In DNA, the CDR3 is TGTGCCAGCAGTTCTCTTCGCGGGGGAGCCTACGAGCAGTACGTC.

This chain joins TRBV5-4 and TRBJ1-2; maybe TRBD1 (6 bases). Germline values: CDR1 SGHNT, CDR2 YYREEE (reference sequence). This CDR3 has 14 amino acids. The V gene lost 6 bases and the J gene lost 3 bases, with 15 bases spanning the gap. The CDR3: CASKDGAGDYGYTF. DNA of the CDR3: TGTGCCAGCAAAGATGGGGCAGGGGACTATGGCTACACCTTC.

The V call is TRBV28, the J call TRBJ2-7; TRBD2 is a possible D gene (5 bases). V was pared by 8 bases and J by 1 base, with 15 bases between. CDR1 and CDR2 from the germline V gene are MDHEN and SYDVKM. The CDR3 extends over 14 amino acids. DNA of the CDR3: TGTGCCAGCCCGGGGAGCGGAAGTTCCTACGAGCAGTACTTC. As protein: CASPGSGSSYEQYF.

The chain recombines TRBV5-4 with TRBJ2-7, with D perhaps TRBD1 (6 bases). This CDR3 is 14 amino acids long. Germline CDR1 reads SGHNT; CDR2 reads YYREEE (reference sequence). Trimming removed 0 bases at V and 2 bases at J, with 9 bases between. CDR3 amino acids: CASSLDGQTYEQYV. DNA for the CDR3: TGTGCCAGCAGCTTGGATGGACAGACCTACGAGCAGTACGTC.

This clone has just one count. The CDR3 loop reads CASTIAGATEAFF. The CDR3 DNA reads as TGTGCCAGCACTATCGCGGGAGCCACTGAAGCTTTCTTT. The chain couples TRBV7-9 to TRBJ1-1; the D is unclear. Deletions cut 7 bases from V and 4 bases from J, with 13 bases between. The CDR3 is 13 amino acids. The germline V gene encodes CDR1 SEHNR and CDR2 FQNEAQ (reference sequence).